The T cell receptor (beta chain) described here comes from a study of identifying expanded T cells in peripheral blood (dated by TCRdb to about 2019). For the wider study: Technical replicates were generated by sequencing separate aliquots of the same genomic DNA pool, and four replicates were compared pairwise.

Points the paper makes about the study in general: The binomial model flagged about 1.3 differentially abundant clones between technical replicates, compared with about 17 over about 2 weeks and 19 over about four weeks. Across all healthy donors, variance in clone template counts between roughly 2-week samples was found to increase significantly with total template count. Across all healthy-donor time intervals, the beta-binomial model significantly lowered both the number of clones called differentially abundant and the false-positive rate. It was expected by the authors that biological variance in healthy repertoires might increase further over much longer intervals, such as months to years.

TCRbeta CDR3 regions were profiled with the immunoSEQ Assay using bias-controlled multiplex PCR amplification of genomic DNA. As for how the authors treated the data: To quantify the absolute abundance of each unique TCRbeta CDR3 region, the sequences were collapsed and filtered. Differential abundance was assessed using a binomial (Fisher-equivalent) model and a beta-binomial model in which time-dependent variance fitted from healthy donors was added. Clones with fewer than 5 combined templates were excluded, and clones with Benjamini-Hochberg FDR below 0.01 were called differentially abundant. In the beta-binomial model, variance was expressed as a function of the total template count across the two samples, in the form v = (b*log(k)+a)^2. TCRdb limited this immuneACCESS table to in-frame rearrangements with V and J called. A share of clones is missing; checked studies link under half to unresolved V genes, and the rest is unexplained. Clone size and V and J calls were adopted from that table, with D and trimming inferred from the DNA. The sample table records approximately 140,000 clones; 75% to 90% of these occur just once. The top ten hold 8% to 9% of the sample.

During the collection period, no immune events, such as infections, were documented for the healthy donors. Healthy-donor blood repertoires served as a training cohort to calibrate time-dependent variance in a beta-binomial model of T-cell clone differential abundance. The training cohort comprised about ten healthy donors, 3 female and 7 male. Donor ages ranged from about 29 to 65 years, with an average of around 45 years. Obtained from a commercial supplier, whole blood was collected from each healthy donor at three time points set around 2 weeks apart. For immunosequencing, genomic DNA was extracted from unsorted whole blood. In the case of this clone: It lacks a known antigen. There are no base qualities to consult, and no much larger clone falls within one base.

Sequences LGHNA (CDR1) and YNFKEQ (CDR2) are obtained from the germline V gene. Inclusive of the bounding cysteine and phenylalanine, the CDR3 is 15 residues long. The entry retains the CDR3 DNA only, 45 bases that are in frame from base 1. Trimming leaves V shorter by 1 base and J shorter by 5 bases, with the junction holding 6 bases beyond the gene matches. The chain joins TRBV4-2 to TRBJ2-5; TRBD1 aligns with 8 central bases. The source of this sequence is a person between 18 and 69 years old in good health. The sequencing sample was made of blood. CDR3 protein: CASSQGQGRGETQYF. Here is the DNA: TGTGCCAGCAGCCAAGGACAGGGGCGTGGGGAGACCCAGTACTTC.